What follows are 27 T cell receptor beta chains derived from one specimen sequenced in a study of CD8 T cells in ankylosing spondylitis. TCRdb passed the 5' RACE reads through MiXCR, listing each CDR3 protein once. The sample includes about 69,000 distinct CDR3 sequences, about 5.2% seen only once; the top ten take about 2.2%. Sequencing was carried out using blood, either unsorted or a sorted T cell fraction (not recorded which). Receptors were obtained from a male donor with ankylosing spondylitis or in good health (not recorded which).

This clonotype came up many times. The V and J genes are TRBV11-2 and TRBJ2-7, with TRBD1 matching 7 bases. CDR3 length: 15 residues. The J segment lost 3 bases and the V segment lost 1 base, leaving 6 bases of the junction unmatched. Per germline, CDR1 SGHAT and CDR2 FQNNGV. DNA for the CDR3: TGTGCCAGCAGCTTAGCGTGGGGACAGTTCTACGAGCAGTACTTC. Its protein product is CASSLAWGQFYEQYF.

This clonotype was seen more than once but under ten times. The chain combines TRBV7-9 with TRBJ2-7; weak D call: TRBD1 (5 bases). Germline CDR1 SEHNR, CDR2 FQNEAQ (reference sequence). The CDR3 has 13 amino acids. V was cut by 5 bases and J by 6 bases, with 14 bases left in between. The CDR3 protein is CASSPRGRAEQYF. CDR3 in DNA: TGTGCCAGCAGCCCTAGGGGCCGGGCCGAGCAGTACTTC.

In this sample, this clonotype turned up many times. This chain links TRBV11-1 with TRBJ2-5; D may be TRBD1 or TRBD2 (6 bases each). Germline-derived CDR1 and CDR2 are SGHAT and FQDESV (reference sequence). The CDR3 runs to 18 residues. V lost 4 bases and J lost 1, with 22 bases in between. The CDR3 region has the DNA TGTGCCAGCAGCTCTGGGGGGCTTTCCGGACAGTTCCAAGAGACCCAGTACTTC. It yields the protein CASSSGGLSGQFQETQYF. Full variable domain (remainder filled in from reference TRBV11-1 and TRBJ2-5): EAEVAQSPRYKITEKSQAVAFWCDPISGHATLYWYRQILGQGPELLVQFQDESVVDDSQLPKDRFSAERLKGVDSTLKIQPAELGDSAMYLCASSSGGLSGQFQETQYFGPGTRLLVL.

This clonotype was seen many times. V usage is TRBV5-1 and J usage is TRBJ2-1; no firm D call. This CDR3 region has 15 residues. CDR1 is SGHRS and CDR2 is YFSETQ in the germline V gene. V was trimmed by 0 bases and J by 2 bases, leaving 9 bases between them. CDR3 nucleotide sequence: TGCGCCAGCAGCTTGGAGGCATTTCCCTACAATGAGCAGTTCTTC. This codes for CASSLEAFPYNEQFF.

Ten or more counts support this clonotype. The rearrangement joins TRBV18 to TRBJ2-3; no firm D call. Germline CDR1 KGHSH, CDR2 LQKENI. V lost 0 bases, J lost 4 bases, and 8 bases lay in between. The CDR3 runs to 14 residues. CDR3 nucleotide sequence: TGTGCCAGCTCACCACCCTACATAGCAGATACGCAGTATTTT. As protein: CASSPPYIADTQYF.

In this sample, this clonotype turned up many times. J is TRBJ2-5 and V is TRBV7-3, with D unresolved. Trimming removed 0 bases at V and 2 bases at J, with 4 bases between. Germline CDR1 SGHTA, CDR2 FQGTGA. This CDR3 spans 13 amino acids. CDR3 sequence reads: CASSLTAQETQYF. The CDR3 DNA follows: TGTGCCAGCAGCTTAACCGCGCAAGAGACCCAGTACTTC.

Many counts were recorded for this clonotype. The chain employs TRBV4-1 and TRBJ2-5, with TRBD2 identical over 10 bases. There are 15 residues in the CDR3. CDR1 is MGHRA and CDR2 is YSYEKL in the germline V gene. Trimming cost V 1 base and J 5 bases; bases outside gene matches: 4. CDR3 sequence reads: CASSQAEGLAETQYF. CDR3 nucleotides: TGCGCCAGCAGCCAAGCGGAGGGACTAGCGGAGACCCAGTACTTC.

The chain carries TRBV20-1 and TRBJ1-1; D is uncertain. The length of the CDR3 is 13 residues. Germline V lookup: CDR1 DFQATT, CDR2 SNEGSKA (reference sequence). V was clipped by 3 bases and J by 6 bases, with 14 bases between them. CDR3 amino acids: CSASIRYGAEAFF. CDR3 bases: TGCAGTGCTAGCATTCGGTACGGGGCTGAAGCTTTCTTT.

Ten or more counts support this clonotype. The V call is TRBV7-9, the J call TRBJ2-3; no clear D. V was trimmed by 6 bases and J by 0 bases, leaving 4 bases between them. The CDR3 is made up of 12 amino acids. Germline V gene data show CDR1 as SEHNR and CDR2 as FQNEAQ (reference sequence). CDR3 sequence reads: CASRGSTDTQYF. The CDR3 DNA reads TGTGCCAGCAGAGGTAGCACAGATACGCAGTATTTT.

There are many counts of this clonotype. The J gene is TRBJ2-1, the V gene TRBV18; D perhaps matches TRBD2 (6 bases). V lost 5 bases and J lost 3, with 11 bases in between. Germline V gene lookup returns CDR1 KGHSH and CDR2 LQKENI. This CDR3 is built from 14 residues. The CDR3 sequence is CASSSFGSYNEQFF. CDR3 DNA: TGTGCCAGCTCATCCTTCGGGAGCTACAATGAGCAGTTCTTC.

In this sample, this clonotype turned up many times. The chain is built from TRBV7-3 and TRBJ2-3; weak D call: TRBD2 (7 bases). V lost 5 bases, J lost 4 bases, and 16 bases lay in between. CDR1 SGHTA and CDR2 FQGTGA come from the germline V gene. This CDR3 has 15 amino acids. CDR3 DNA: TGTGCCAGCAGCCCTCTACAAGGGGGGGCAGATACGCAGTATTTT. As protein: CASSPLQGGADTQYF.

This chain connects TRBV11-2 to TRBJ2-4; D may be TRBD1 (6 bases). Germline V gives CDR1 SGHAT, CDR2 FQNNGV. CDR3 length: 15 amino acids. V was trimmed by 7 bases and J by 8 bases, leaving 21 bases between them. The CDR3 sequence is CASTNQADSTDIQYF. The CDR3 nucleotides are TGTGCCAGCACCAACCAAGCGGACAGTACGGACATTCAGTACTTC.

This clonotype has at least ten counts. CDR3 amino acids: CASSRGPWEKLFF. CDR3 nucleotide sequence: TGTGCCAGCAGCAGGGGCCCGTGGGAAAAACTGTTTTTT. The chain has TRBV7-2 and TRBJ1-4; possibly TRBD1 for D (5 bases). V was clipped by 5 bases and J by 8 bases, with 12 bases between them. The CDR3 runs to 13 residues. Germline V CDR1 and CDR2: SGHTA, FQGNSA.

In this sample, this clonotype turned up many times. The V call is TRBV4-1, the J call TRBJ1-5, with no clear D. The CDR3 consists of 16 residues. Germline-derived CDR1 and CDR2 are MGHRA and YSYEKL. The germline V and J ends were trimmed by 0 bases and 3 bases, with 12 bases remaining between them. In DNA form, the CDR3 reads TGCGCCAGCAGCCAAGATCACTACGGGTTCAATCAGCCCCAGCATTTT. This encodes CASSQDHYGFNQPQHF.

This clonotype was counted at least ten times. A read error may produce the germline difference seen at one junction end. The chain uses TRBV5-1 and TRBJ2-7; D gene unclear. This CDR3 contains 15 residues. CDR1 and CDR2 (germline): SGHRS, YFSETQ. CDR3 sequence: CASSPRVSNSHEQYF. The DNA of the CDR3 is TGCGCCAGCAGCCCTCGGGTTTCCAACTCCCACGAGCAGTACTTC.

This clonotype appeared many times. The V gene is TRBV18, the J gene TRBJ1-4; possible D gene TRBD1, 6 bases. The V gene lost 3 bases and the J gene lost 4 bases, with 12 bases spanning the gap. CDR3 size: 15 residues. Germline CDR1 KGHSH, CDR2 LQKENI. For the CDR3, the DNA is TGTGCCAGCTCACCTGGGGACACCTATAATGAAAAACTGTTTTTT. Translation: CASSPGDTYNEKLFF.

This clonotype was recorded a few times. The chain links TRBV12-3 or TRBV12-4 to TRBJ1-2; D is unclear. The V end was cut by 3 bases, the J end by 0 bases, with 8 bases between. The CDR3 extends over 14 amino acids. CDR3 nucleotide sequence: TGTGCCAGCAGTTTTCAGCGATCTAACTATGGCTACACCTTC. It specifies CASSFQRSNYGYTF.

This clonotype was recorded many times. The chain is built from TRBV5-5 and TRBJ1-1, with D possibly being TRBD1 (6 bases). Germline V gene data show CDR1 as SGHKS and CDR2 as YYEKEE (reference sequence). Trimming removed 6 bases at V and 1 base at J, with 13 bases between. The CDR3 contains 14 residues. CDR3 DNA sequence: TGTGCCAGCACCCTGGACAGCTGGAACACTGAAGCTTTCTTT. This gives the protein CASTLDSWNTEAFF. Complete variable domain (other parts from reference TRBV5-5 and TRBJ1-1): DAGVTQSPTHLIKTRGQQVTLRCSPISGHKSVSWYQQVLGQGPQFIFQYYEKEERGRGNFPDRFSARQFPNYSSELNVNALLLGDSALYLCASTLDSWNTEAFFGQGTRLTVV.

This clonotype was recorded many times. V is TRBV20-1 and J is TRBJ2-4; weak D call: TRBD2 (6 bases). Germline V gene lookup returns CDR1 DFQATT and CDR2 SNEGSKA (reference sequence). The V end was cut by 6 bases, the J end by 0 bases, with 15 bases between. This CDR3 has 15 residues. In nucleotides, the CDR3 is TGCAGTGCCGGAGGGGACGCCAAAGCCAAAAACATTCAGTACTTC. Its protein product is CSAGGDAKAKNIQYF.

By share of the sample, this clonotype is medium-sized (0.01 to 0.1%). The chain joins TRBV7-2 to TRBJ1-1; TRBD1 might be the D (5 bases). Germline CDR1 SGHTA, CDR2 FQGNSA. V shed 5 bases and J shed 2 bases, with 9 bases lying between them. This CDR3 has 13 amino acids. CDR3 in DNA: TGTGCCAGCAGCGGGGGACCTAACACTGAAGCTTTCTTT. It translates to CASSGGPNTEAFF.

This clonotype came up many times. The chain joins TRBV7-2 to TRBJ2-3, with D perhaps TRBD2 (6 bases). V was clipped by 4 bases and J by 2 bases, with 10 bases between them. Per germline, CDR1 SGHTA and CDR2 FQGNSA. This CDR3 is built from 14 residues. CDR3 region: CASSYGTLTDTQYF. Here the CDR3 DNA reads TGTGCCAGCAGCTACGGGACTCTCACAGATACGCAGTATTTT.

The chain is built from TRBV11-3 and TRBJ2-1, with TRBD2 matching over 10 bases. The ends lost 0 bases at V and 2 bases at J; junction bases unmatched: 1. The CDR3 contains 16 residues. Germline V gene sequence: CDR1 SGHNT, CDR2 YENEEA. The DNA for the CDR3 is TGTGCCAGCAGCTTAGATAGCGGGGGGACCTACAATGAGCAGTTCTTC. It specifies CASSLDSGGTYNEQFF.

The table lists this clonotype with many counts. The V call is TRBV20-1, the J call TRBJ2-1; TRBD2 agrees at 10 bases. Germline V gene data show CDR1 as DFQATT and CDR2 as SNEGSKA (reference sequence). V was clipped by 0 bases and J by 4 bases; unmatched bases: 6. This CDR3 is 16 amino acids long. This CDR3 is CSARDFSGGLYNEQFF. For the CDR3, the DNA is TGCAGTGCTAGAGATTTTAGCGGGGGGCTTTACAATGAGCAGTTCTTC.

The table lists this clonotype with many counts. In DNA, the CDR3 is TGTGCCACACAAGGACTAGCATACAATGAGCAGTTCTTC. Its protein product is CATQGLAYNEQFF. This chain joins TRBV6-9 and TRBJ2-1, with TRBD2 identical over 8 bases. The CDR3 contains 13 residues. Per germline, CDR1 MNHGY and CDR2 SVAAGI. Trimming at V came to 10 bases and at J to 4 bases, leaving 6 bases not matched to a gene.

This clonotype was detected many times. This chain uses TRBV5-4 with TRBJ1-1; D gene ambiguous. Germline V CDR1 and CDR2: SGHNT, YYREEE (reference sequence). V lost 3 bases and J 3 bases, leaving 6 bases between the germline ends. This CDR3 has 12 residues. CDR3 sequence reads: CASSSRDTEAFF. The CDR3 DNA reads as TGTGCCAGCAGCTCCCGAGACACTGAAGCTTTCTTT.

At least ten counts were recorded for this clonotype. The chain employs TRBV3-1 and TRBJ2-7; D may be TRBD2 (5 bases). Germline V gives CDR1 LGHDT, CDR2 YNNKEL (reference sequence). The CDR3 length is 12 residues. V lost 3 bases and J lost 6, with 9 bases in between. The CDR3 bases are TGTGCCAGCAGCCACTCGGGGTTCGAGCAGTACTTC. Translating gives CASSHSGFEQYF.

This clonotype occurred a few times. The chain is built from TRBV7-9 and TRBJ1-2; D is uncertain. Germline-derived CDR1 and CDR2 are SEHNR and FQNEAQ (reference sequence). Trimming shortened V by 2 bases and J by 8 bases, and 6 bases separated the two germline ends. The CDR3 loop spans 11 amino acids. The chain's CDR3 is CASSLSPGYTF. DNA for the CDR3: TGTGCCAGCAGCTTATCTCCGGGCTACACCTTC.